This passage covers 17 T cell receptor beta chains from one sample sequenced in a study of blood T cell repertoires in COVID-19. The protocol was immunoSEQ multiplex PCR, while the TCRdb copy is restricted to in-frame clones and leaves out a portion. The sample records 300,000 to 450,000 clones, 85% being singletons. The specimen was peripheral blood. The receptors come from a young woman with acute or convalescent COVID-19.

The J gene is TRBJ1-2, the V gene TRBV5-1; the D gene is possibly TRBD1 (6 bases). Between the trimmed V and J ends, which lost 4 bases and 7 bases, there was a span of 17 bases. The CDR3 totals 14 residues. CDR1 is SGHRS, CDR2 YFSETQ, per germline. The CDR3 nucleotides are TGCGCCAGCAGCCCAGTGTCGACAGGAGGTGGCTACACCTTC. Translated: CASSPVSTGGGYTF.

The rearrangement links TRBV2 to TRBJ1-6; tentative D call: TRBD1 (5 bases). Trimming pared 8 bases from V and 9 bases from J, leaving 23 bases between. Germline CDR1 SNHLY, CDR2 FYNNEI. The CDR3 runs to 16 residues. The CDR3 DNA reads TGTGCCAGCGGCCGAATTGGGGCGACGGATATTTCACCCCTCCACTTT. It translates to CASGRIGATDISPLHF.

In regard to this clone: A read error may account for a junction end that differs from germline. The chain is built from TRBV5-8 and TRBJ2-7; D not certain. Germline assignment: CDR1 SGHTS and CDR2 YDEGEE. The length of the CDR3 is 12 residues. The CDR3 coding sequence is TGTGCCAGCAGCTTGGGACACCTCGGCCCCATCTTC. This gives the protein CASSLGHLGPIF.

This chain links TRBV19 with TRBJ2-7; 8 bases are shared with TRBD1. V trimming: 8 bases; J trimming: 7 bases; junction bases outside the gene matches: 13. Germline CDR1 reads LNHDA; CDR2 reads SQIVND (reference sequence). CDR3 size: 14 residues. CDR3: CASRRHDRGAEQYF. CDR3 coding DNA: TGTGCCAGTCGTAGACACGACAGGGGAGCAGAGCAGTACTTC.

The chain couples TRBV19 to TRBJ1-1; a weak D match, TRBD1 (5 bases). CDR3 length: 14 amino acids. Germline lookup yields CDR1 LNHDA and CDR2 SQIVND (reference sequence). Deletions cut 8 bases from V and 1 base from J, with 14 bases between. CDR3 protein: CASYDSLGNTEAFF. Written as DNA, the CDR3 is TGTGCCAGTTACGACAGCCTTGGGAACACTGAAGCTTTCTTT.

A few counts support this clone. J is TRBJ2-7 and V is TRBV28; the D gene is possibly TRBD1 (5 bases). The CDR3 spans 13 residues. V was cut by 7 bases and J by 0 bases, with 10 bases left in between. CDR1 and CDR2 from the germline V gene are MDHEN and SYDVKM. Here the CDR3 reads CASTWGSSYEQYF. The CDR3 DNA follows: TGTGCCAGCACCTGGGGCAGCTCCTACGAGCAGTACTTC. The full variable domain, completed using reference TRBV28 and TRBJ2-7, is DVKVTQSSRYLVKRTGEKVFLECVQDMDHENMFWYRQDPGLGLRLIYFSYDVKMKEKGDIPEGYSVSREKKERFSLILESASTNQTSMYLCASTWGSSYEQYFGPGTRLTVT.

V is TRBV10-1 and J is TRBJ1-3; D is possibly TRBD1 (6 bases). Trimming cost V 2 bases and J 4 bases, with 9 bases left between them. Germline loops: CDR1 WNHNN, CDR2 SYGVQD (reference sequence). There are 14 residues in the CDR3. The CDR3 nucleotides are TGCGCCAGCAGTGAGGCCGGGACAGGAAACACCATATATTTT. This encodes CASSEAGTGNTIYF.

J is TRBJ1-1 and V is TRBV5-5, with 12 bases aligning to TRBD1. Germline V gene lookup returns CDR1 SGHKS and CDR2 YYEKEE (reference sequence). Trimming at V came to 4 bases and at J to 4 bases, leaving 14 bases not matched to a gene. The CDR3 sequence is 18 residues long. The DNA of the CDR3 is TGTGCCAGCAGCCCGGGCCCGGGGACAGGGGGCGCTGGCACTGAAGCTTTCTTT. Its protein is CASSPGPGTGGAGTEAFF.

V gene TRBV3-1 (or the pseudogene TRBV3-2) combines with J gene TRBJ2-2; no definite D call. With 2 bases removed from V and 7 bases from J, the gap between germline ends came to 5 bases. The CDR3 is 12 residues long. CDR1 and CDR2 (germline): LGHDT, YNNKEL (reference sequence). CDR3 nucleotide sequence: TGTGCCAGCAGCCAAAATAACGGGGAGCTGTTTTTT. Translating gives CASSQNNGELFF.

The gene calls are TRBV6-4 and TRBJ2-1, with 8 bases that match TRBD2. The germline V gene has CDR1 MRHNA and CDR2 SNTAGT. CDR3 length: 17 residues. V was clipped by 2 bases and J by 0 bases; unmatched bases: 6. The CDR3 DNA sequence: TGTGCCAGCAGTGACGGGTCGGGGGGGAGCTCCTACAATGAGCAGTTCTTC. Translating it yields CASSDGSGGSSYNEQFF.

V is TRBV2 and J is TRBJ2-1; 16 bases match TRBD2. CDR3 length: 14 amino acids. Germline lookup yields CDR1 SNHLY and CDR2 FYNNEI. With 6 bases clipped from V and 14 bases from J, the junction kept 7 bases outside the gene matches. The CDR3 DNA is TGTGCCAGCAGACGGGGACTAGCGGGGGGGCTGGAGTTCTTC. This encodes CASRRGLAGGLEFF.

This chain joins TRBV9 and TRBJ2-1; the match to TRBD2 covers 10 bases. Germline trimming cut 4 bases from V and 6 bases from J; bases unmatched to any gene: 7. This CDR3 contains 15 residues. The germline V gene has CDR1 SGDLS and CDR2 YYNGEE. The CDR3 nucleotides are TGTGCCAGCAGCCCAACCAGCGGGGGGGCCAATGAGCAGTTCTTC. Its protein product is CASSPTSGGANEQFF.

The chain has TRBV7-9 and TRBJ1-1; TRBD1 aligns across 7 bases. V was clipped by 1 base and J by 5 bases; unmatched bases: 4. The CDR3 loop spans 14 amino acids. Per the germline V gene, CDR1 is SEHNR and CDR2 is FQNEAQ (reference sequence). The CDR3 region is CASSLGQGDTEAFF. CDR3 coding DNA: TGTGCCAGCAGCTTAGGGCAGGGGGATACTGAAGCTTTCTTT.

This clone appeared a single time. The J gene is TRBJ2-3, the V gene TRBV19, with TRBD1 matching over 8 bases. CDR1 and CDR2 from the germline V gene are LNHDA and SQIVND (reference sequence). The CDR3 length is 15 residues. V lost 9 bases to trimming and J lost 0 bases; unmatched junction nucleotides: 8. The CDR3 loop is CASGDRSASTDTQYF. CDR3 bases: TGTGCCAGCGGGGACAGGTCGGCTAGCACAGATACGCAGTATTTT.

Written as DNA, the CDR3 is TGTGCCAGCAGCTTTGGACTAGCGGCGACCGGGGAGCTGTTTTTT. Amino acid sequence: CASSFGLAATGELFF. This chain joins TRBV7-9 and TRBJ2-2, with 10 bases matching TRBD2. Germline lookup yields CDR1 SEHNR and CDR2 FQNEAQ (reference sequence). V was clipped by 3 bases and J by 5 bases; unmatched bases: 3. This CDR3 is built from 15 residues.

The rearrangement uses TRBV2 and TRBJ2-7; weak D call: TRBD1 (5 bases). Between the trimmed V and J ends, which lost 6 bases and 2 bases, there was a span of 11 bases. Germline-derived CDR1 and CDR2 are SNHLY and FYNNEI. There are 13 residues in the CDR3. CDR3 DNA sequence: TGTGCCAGCAGGTACAGGTTAACCTACGAGCAGTACTTC. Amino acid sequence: CASRYRLTYEQYF.

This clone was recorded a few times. CDR3 loop: CATSSQRGNQPQHF. DNA of the CDR3: TGTGCCACCAGCAGCCAGAGGGGGAATCAGCCCCAGCATTTT. The chain carries TRBV15 and TRBJ1-5, with D perhaps matching TRBD1 (6 bases). V was cut by 3 bases and J by 4 bases, with 10 bases left in between. The CDR3 sequence is 14 residues long. CDR1 is LNHNV and CDR2 is YYDKDF in the germline V gene (reference sequence).